Sequencing of this T cell receptor beta chain was carried out in a study of radiotherapy plus CTLA-4 blockade in lung cancer. On this clone: Its antigen is not identified.

Study-wide results and caveats: Interferon-beta, together with early blood T cell clone dynamics, reportedly best predicted response.

Trimming removed 0 bases at V and 2 bases at J, with 11 bases between. Germline lookup yields CDR1 SGHTA and CDR2 FQGTGA. The CDR3 covers 15 residues. The assay was immunoSEQ multiplex PCR, and TCRdb's table has in-frame clones only and misses some. The table lists 71,000 or so clones, around 87% of them singletons. The source of this sequence is a human donor with non-small cell lung cancer who had stable disease on radiotherapy plus ipilimumab. The gene calls are TRBV7-3 and TRBJ2-7; the D is unclear. The material was peripheral blood, obtained from a patient treated with radiotherapy plus ipilimumab. CDR3 bases: TGTGCCAGCAGCTTAACCGGGCCTGGCCCCTACGAGCAGTACTTC. Protein sequence: CASSLTGPGPYEQYF.